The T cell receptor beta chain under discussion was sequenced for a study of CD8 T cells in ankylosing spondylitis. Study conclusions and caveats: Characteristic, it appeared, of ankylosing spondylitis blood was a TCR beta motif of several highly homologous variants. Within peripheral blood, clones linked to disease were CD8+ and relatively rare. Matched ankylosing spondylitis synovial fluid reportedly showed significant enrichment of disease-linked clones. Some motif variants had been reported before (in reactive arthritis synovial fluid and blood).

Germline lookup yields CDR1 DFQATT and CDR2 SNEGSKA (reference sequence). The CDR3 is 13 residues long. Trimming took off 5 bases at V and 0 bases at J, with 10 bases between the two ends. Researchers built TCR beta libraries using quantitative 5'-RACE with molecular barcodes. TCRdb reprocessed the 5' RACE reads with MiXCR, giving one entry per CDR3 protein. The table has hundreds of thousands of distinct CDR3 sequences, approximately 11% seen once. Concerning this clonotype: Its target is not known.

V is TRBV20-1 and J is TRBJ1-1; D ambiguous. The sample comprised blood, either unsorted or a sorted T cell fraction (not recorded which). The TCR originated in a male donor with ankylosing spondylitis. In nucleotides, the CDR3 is TGCAGTGCTCCCCGGCGGGTGAACACTGAAGCTTTCTTT. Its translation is CSAPRRVNTEAFF.